The 2 T cell receptor beta chains below come from one sample, sequenced in a study of blood T cell repertoires in COVID-19. Assay: immunoSEQ multiplex PCR; the TCRdb copy retains only in-frame clones and omits some. This sample yields around 150,000 clones, of which 82% are seen a single time; around 7% belongs to the top ten. Specimen: peripheral blood. The receptors originated from a middle-aged woman with COVID-19, enrolled during active disease.

The chain uses TRBV5-1 and TRBJ2-2; TRBD2 matches at 7 bases. Trimming at V came to 7 bases and at J to 0 bases, leaving 3 bases not matched to a gene. Germline CDR1 is SGHRS and CDR2 is YFSETQ. This CDR3 has 14 residues. Here the CDR3 reads CASLAEPNTGELFF. CDR3 DNA sequence: TGCGCCAGCCTAGCGGAGCCGAACACCGGGGAGCTGTTTTTT.

The chain carries TRBV28 and TRBJ1-1, with 8 bases fitting TRBD1. CDR1 and CDR2 from the germline V gene are MDHEN and SYDVKM. The CDR3 has 12 amino acids. Unmatched junction bases numbered 2, after V lost 1 base and J lost 10 bases. The CDR3 DNA is TGTGCCAGCAGTTTATCTGGACAGGGAGCTTTCTTT. It encodes CASSLSGQGAFF.